This paragraph reports one T cell receptor beta chain. A quantity of about 0.5 to 1 ug RNA underwent reverse transcription using random hexamers. TCRdb processed the immunoSEQ multiplex PCR reads anew with MiXCR; each CDR3 protein has one entry. This sample yields 84,000 or so distinct CDR3 sequences, of which 95% are seen a single time; more than 0.45% belongs to the top ten. These data belong to a study of CD8 T cells in Susac syndrome. The TCR comes from a human donor with Susac syndrome. The specimen was CD8+ T cells from PBMCs.

The CDR3 DNA is TGCAGTGCTATGACCGGTTACGCTTTCTTT. Encoded protein: CSAMTGYAFF. The rearrangement joins TRBV20-1 to TRBJ1-1, with D unresolved. This CDR3 is 10 amino acids long. Deletions cut 4 bases from V and 11 bases from J, with 11 bases between. CDR1 DFQATT and CDR2 SNEGSKA come from the germline V gene (reference sequence).